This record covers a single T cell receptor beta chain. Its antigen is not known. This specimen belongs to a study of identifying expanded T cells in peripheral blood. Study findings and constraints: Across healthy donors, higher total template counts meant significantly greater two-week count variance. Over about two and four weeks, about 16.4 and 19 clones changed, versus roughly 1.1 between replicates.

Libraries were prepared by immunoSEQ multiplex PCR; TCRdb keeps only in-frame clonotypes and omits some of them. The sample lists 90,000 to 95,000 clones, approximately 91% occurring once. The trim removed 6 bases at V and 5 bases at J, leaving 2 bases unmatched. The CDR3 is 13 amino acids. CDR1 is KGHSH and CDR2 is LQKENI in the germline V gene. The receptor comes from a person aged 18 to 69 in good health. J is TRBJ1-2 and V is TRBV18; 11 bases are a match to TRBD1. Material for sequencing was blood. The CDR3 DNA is TGTGCCAGCTCGGGGGACAGGGGGTATGGCTACACCTTC. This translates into CASSGDRGYGYTF.